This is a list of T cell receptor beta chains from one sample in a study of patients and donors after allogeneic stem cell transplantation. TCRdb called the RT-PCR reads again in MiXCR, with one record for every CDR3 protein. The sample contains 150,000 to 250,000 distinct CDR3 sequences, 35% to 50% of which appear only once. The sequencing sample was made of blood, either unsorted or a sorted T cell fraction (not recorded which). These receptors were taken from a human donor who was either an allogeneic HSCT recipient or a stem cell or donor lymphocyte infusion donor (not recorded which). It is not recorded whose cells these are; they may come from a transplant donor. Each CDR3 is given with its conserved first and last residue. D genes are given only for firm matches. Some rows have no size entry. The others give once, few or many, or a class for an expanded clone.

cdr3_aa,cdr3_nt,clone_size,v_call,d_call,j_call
CASSFLRQQGYTF,TGTGCCAGCAGTTTCCTAAGGCAACAAGGCTACACCTTC,few,TRBV12-3/TRBV12-4,NA,TRBJ1-2
CASSEPRDPQRPKTTEAFF,TGTGCCAGCAGCGAACCCCGGGACCCTCAGAGACCTAAAACCACTGAAGCTTTCTTT,once,TRBV3-1,NA,TRBJ1-1
CASSHLLEGALYGYTF,TGCGCCAGCAGCCATTTACTGGAGGGGGCACTCTATGGCTACACCTTC,NA,TRBV4-1,TRBD1,TRBJ1-2
CASSLGGRVTGGTEAFF,TGTGCCAGCAGTTTAGGGGGCAGGGTTACTGGTGGCACTGAAGCTTTCTTT,NA,TRBV27,NA,TRBJ1-1
CSVRRTGNTGELFF,TGCAGCGTCCGCCGAACAGGGAACACCGGGGAGCTGTTTTTT,few,TRBV29-1,NA,TRBJ2-2
CASSFRRNGGELFF,TGTGCCAGCAGTTTTAGGCGTAATGGCGGGGAGCTGTTTTTT,few,TRBV12-3/TRBV12-4,NA,TRBJ2-2
CASGSASGGSNTGELFF,TGTGCCAGCGGATCAGCTAGCGGGGGTTCGAACACCGGGGAGCTGTTTTTT,NA,TRBV6-4,TRBD2,TRBJ2-2
CASSQVGGSPYNEQFF,TGTGCCAGCAGCCAAGTTGGGGGGAGCCCCTACAATGAGCAGTTCTTC,NA,TRBV3-1,NA,TRBJ2-1
CASSYDRASAGETQYF,TGTGCCAGCAGTTACGACAGGGCCTCGGCGGGAGAGACCCAGTACTTC,NA,TRBV12-3/TRBV12-4,TRBD1,TRBJ2-5
CSARPPEGTEAFF,TGCAGTGCTAGACCTCCTGAGGGGACTGAAGCTTTCTTT,NA,TRBV20-1,NA,TRBJ1-1
CASSPRGGGDTQYF,TGTGCCAGCTCACCACGAGGGGGCGGTGATACGCAGTATTTT,NA,TRBV18,TRBD1,TRBJ2-3
CASSLQEAEKLFF,TGTGCCAGCAGCTTACAGGAAGCCGAAAAACTGTTTTTT,NA,TRBV5-6,NA,TRBJ1-4
CASSNTSPPLYNEQFF,TGTGCCAGCAGTAACACTAGCCCTCCCCTCTACAATGAGCAGTTCTTC,NA,TRBV12-3/TRBV12-4,NA,TRBJ2-1
CSAHQTGFSGANVLTF,TGCAGTGCCCACCAGACGGGTTTCTCTGGGGCCAACGTCCTGACTTTC,NA,TRBV20-1,NA,TRBJ2-6
CASSPGSKVEAFF,TGTGCCAGCAGTCCCGGGTCAAAGGTAGAAGCTTTCTTT,NA,TRBV12-3/TRBV12-4,NA,TRBJ1-1
CASSPPKGLAGATDTQYF,TGTGCCAGCTCACCACCAAAGGGACTAGCGGGAGCCACAGATACGCAGTATTTT,NA,TRBV18,TRBD2,TRBJ2-3
CASSYSQAQATNEKLFF,TGTGCCAGCAGTTACAGTCAGGCCCAGGCGACTAATGAAAAACTGTTTTTT,NA,TRBV6-5,NA,TRBJ1-4
CASTPPKGAVVAF,TGTGCCAGCACCCCTCCAAAGGGGGCCGTAGTAGCCTTC,NA,TRBV7-9,TRBD1,TRBJ1-2
CAWRQGGNTEAFF,TGTGCCTGGAGACAGGGGGGAAACACTGAAGCTTTCTTT,NA,TRBV30,TRBD1,TRBJ1-1
CASSQGSGNQPQHF,TGTGCCAGTAGTCAGGGGTCGGGCAATCAGCCCCAGCATTTT,few,TRBV19,NA,TRBJ1-5
CASSLAKGAHSYNEQFF,TGTGCCAGCAGCTTAGCGAAGGGGGCTCACTCCTACAATGAGCAGTTCTTC,NA,TRBV7-9,TRBD1,TRBJ2-1
CASSLLGSGYTF,TGCGCCAGCAGCTTGCTGGGATCTGGCTACACCTTC,many,TRBV5-1,NA,TRBJ1-2
CASSFVVANEDNEQFF,TGTGCCAGCAGTTTTGTCGTAGCGAACGAAGACAATGAGCAGTTCTTC,NA,TRBV28,NA,TRBJ2-1
CASSQVTGGGYTF,TGTGCCAGCAGCCAAGTTACAGGGGGAGGCTACACCTTC,once,TRBV3-1,TRBD1,TRBJ1-2
CASSQGRVEKLFF,TGTGCCAGCAGCCAAGGCCGGGTGGAAAAACTGTTTTTT,few,TRBV14,NA,TRBJ1-4
CASRLNSRGQPYGYTF,TGCGCCAGCAGATTGAACTCAAGGGGACAGCCTTATGGCTACACCTTC,few,TRBV5-1,TRBD1,TRBJ1-2
CASSSRNEQFF,TGTGCCAGCAGCTCGAGGAATGAGCAGTTCTTC,NA,TRBV11-3,NA,TRBJ2-1
CASSVEQLNTEAFF,TGTGCCAGCAGCGTAGAACAGTTGAACACTGAAGCTTTCTTT,NA,TRBV9,NA,TRBJ1-1
CASRTGSHEQFF,TGTGCCAGCAGGACAGGGTCTCATGAGCAGTTCTTC,few,TRBV12-3/TRBV12-4,TRBD1,TRBJ2-1
CSVQDSEQFF,TGCAGCGTGCAAGACAGTGAGCAGTTCTTC,NA,TRBV29-1,NA,TRBJ2-1